What follows is one TCR beta chain and its context. Its specificity is not known. Preparation of the TCRbeta library was carried out with unique molecular identifiers. TCRdb analysed the PCR reads with MiXCR anew, one entry per CDR3 protein. The sample holds roughly 790,000 distinct CDR3 sequences, around 17% seen once. The sample is drawn from a study of T-cell reconstitution after alpha-beta-depleted transplantation in children. Whole-study results and caveats: By about two months after transplant, alpha-beta T cells reportedly arose from several hundred graft clones that had expanded. Surviving recipient T cells and thymic progenitors underlay high day-60 TCRbeta diversity in some patients. Newly generated T cells supplied most T-cell counts and diversity one year post-transplant.

J gave up 3 bases and V 2 bases, and 7 bases lay outside the gene matches. CDR1 and CDR2 (germline): SGHRS, YFSETQ. The CDR3 is 15 residues long. The sequence was collected from a male patient under 18 who had a stem cell transplant for acute lymphoblastic leukemia, so the T cells may come from the graft donor. The V and J genes are TRBV5-1 and TRBJ2-7; 8 nucleotides agree with TRBD1. This specimen was PBMCs, mostly from graft donor cells, taken 360 days after TCRalphabeta/CD19-depleted stem cell transplant. CDR3 protein: CASSFAGGRYYEQYF. As DNA, the CDR3 is TGCGCCAGCAGCTTTGCAGGGGGCCGTTACTACGAGCAGTACTTC.